This T cell receptor beta chain is from a study of T cell changes during pregnancy in multiple sclerosis. CDR1 and CDR2 from the germline V gene are SQVTM and ANQGSEA. The V end was cut by 5 bases, the J end by 1 base, with 11 bases between. The CDR3 covers 13 residues. Libraries were prepared by immunoSEQ multiplex PCR; TCRdb keeps only in-frame clonotypes and omits some of them. The sample lists 60,000 or so clones, 90% occurring once. The material was peripheral blood, obtained in the second trimester of pregnancy. The chain recombines TRBV29-1 with TRBJ1-1; weak D call: TRBD1 (6 bases). The source of this sequence is a female donor in good health, enrolled as a control in a pregnancy study. Written as DNA, the CDR3 is TGCAGCGTTAACGACAGGCGGAACACTGAAGCTTTCTTT. This sequence encodes CSVNDRRNTEAFF.